This TCR beta chain was sequenced in a study of cytomegalovirus exposure and HLA in healthy donors. Whole-study findings and limits: Altogether, around 160 TCR beta chains were recorded as cytomegalovirus-associated.

The CDR3 length is 13 residues. From germline, CDR1 is MNHEY and CDR2 SVGAGI. With 4 bases removed from V and 4 bases from J, the gap between germline ends came to 10 bases. Details on this clone: No antigen is known for it.

Profiled with immunoSEQ multiplex PCR; TCRdb holds only in-frame clones, not every one. Altogether more than 70,000 clones are present, 90% to 96% being singletons, with the ten largest covering about 1.5%. This clonotype was sampled from a man between 18 and 29 years old in good health and CMV-seropositive. The sequencing sample was made of PBMCs. The chain uses TRBV6-5 and TRBJ1-1, with a possible D match to TRBD1 (6 bases). The CDR3 DNA is TGTGCCAGCAGTTCAACAGGGCGCACTGAAGCTTTCTTT. Translating gives CASSSTGRTEAFF.